This T cell receptor (beta chain) came from a study of blood T cell repertoires in COVID-19. Trimming shortened V by 3 bases and J by 9 bases, and 18 bases separated the two germline ends. The germline gives CDR1 SGHNT, CDR2 YYREEE (reference sequence). There are 14 residues in the CDR3. TCRdb's table, derived via immunoSEQ multiplex PCR, lists solely in-frame clones and lacks some. The table shows 200,000 to 250,000 clones, with roughly 84% occurring only once. This clone turned up a few times. The chain employs TRBV5-4 and TRBJ2-5; weak D call: TRBD2 (6 bases). The source of this sequence is a woman aged 80 or over with active or convalescent COVID-19. Sequencing was carried out using peripheral blood. The CDR3 DNA sequence: TGTGCCAGCAGCTCTGGGGGGACCCTCGTTGCCCAGTACTTC. It encodes CASSSGGTLVAQYF.